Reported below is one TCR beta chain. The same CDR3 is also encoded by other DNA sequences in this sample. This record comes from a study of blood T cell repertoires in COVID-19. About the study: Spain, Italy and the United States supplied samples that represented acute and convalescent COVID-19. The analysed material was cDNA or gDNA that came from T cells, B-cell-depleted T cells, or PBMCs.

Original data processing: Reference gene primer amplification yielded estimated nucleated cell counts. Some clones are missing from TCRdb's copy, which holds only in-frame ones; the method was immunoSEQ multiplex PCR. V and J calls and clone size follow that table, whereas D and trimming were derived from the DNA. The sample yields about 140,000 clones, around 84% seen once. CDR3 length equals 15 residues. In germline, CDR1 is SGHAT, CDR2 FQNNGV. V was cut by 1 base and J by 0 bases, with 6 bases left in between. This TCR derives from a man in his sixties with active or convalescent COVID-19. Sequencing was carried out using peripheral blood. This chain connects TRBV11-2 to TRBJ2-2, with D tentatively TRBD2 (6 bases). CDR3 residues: CASSLGLANTGELFF. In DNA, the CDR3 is TGTGCCAGCAGCTTAGGACTAGCGAACACCGGGGAGCTGTTTTTT.